This TCR beta chain was identified in a study of regulatory T cells in long-lasting Graves disease. Broader study findings: Persistent Graves' patients showed less TCR diversity than newly diagnosed ones. Under persistent disease, TRBV28, TRBJ1-2 and TRBJ2-5 were used preferentially.

Comments on this clonotype: The antigen remains unidentified. A much bigger clone sits one base away, suggesting this may be a read error.

The TCR beta library used iRepertoire HTBI primers with Arm-PCR amplification of CDR3. TCRdb passed the multiplex PCR reads through MiXCR, listing each CDR3 protein once. The data contain more than 650,000 distinct CDR3 sequences, about 30% of them singletons. Indicated time point: persistent/refractory GD, antithyroid drugs over 5 years with positive TRAb. PBMCs were the source of the RNA used for TCR sequencing. An endocrinology department in Xi'an, China, supplied the patients. The length of the CDR3 is 14 residues. Looked up from germline, CDR1 is SNHLY and CDR2 is FYNNEI. The source was peripheral blood mononuclear cells (PBMCs), collected when the disease was refractory, from a patient treated with antithyroid drugs. V is TRBV2 and J is TRBJ1-2; the D gene is possibly TRBD1 (6 bases). The sequence came from a female donor with Graves disease. CDR3: CASRGGGRSYGYIF. In DNA, the CDR3 is TGTGCCAGCAGAGGGGGGGGACGTAGCTATGGCTACATCTTC.